This is a list of T cell receptor beta chains from one sample in a study of blood T cell repertoires in COVID-19. Sequenced by immunoSEQ multiplex PCR; TCRdb stores in-frame clones only, minus some. The sample consists of around 200,000 clones, around 79% of them appearing once. Sequencing was carried out using peripheral blood. The source is a woman aged 40 to 50 with COVID-19, enrolled during active disease. Both conserved end residues are part of each CDR3. The D gene is left open where the match is weak. Clone size is not always given. Where it is, it says once, few, many or a class for expanded clones.

>TRBJ2-1|-|TRBV20-1|-
TGCAGTGCTAGTCGGGGGATCAATGAGCAGTTCTTC
CSASRGINEQFF
>TRBJ2-7|-|TRBV3-1/TRBV3-2|-
TGTGCCAGCAGTCACGCTAGGTCCTACGAGCAGTACTTC
CASSHARSYEQYF
>TRBJ2-1|few|TRBV5-1|-
TGCGCCAGCAGCCCCCCCCAGCAGACCGCGGCCTACAATGAGCAGTTCTTC
CASSPPQQTAAYNEQFF
>TRBJ2-2|-|TRBV19|-
TGTGCCAGTATCGGTACCGGGGAGCTGTTTTTT
CASIGTGELFF
>TRBJ1-5|-|TRBV14|-
TGTGCCAGCAGCCAAGATGAGAGCCTCAATCAGCCCCAGCATTTT
CASSQDESLNQPQHF
>TRBJ1-1|-|TRBV27|-
TGTGCCAGCAGCCTGCTAGGGGACACTGAAGCTTTCTTT
CASSLLGDTEAFF
>TRBJ2-1|-|TRBV13|TRBD2
TGTGCCAGCAGGATGGCGGGAGCCTGGTCTGAGCAGTTCTTC
CASRMAGAWSEQFF
>TRBJ1-1|-|TRBV30|TRBD1
TGTGCCTGCGCGGGACAGATAATTGGTGTCTTT
CACAGQIIGVF
>TRBJ2-2|-|TRBV5-1|TRBD2
TGCGCCAGCAGCTTGCCGCCACCTAGCGGGGGGGCCCTCACCGGGGAGCTGTTTTTT
CASSLPPPSGGALTGELFF
>TRBJ1-1|once|TRBV18|TRBD1
TGTGCCAGCTCACCGGACAGGTCGGTTGGAGCTTTCTTT
CASSPDRSVGAFF
>TRBJ2-7|-|TRBV3-1/TRBV3-2|-
TGTGCCAGCAGCCTCCATGAGGAGGAGCAGTACTTC
CASSLHEEEQYF
>TRBJ2-2|few|TRBV6-5|TRBD2
TGTGCCAGCTACGGGACTACAGGTACCGGGGAGCTGTTTTTT
CASYGTTGTGELFF
>TRBJ2-3|-|TRBV6-5|TRBD2
TGTGCCAGCAGACTGGGACTAGCGGGCACAGATACGCAGTATTTT
CASRLGLAGTDTQYF
>TRBJ2-7|-|TRBV7-3|-
TGTGCCAGCAGCTTAACGGCCGGCCGGGGGTACGAGCAGTACTTC
CASSLTAGRGYEQYF
>TRBJ2-7|-|TRBV3-1/TRBV3-2|TRBD2
TGTGCCAGCAGCCAATTGGGACTAGCGGGAGAATTTGGTTACGAGCAGTACTTC
CASSQLGLAGEFGYEQYF
>TRBJ2-1|-|TRBV4-3|TRBD2
TGCGCCAGCAGCCAAGTGTCGGGGGGGTACAATGAGCAGTTCTTC
CASSQVSGGYNEQFF
>TRBJ2-7|-|TRBV5-5|-
TGTGCCAGCAGCTTGGTCGCAGATGCCTACGAGCAGTACTTC
CASSLVADAYEQYF
>TRBJ1-1|few|TRBV5-3|TRBD1
TGTGCCAGAAGCTTAGGGGGCTACACTGAAGCTTTCTTT
CARSLGGYTEAFF
>TRBJ2-1|-|TRBV7-3|TRBD2
TGTGCCAGCAGCCCTCGCGGGGGTGAACAGTTCTTC
CASSPRGGEQFF
>TRBJ2-7|-|TRBV6-5|-
TGTGCCAGCAGGGCCGGGACACACAACTACGAGCAGTACTTC
CASRAGTHNYEQYF
>TRBJ1-5|-|TRBV2|-
TGTGCCAGCCGGCAGGACTATAGCAATCAGCCCCAGCATTTT
CASRQDYSNQPQHF
>TRBJ1-2|-|TRBV29-1|TRBD1
TGCAGCGTTCTTCAACAGGGGCCCTCGAAATACACCTTC
CSVLQQGPSKYTF
>TRBJ1-4|-|TRBV28|-
TGTGCCAGCAGTTTACAGGGATTAAATGAAAAACTGTTTTTT
CASSLQGLNEKLFF
>TRBJ1-2|-|TRBV7-9|-
TGTGCCAGCAGCCACCCAGTCGGCTACACCTTC
CASSHPVGYTF
>TRBJ1-5|-|TRBV19|-
TGTGCCAGTAGTAAGCAGGGGAAGCTAAGGCAGCCCCAGCATTTT
CASSKQGKLRQPQHF
>TRBJ1-1|-|TRBV18|-
TGTGCCAGCTCATTGACAGAGAACACTGAAGCTTTCTTT
CASSLTENTEAFF
>TRBJ2-1|-|TRBV7-6|TRBD2
TGTGCCAGCAGCTTGGCCTATAGCGGGGGGCCTTACAATGAGCAGTTCTTC
CASSLAYSGGPYNEQFF
>TRBJ2-3|-|TRBV21-1|-
TGTGCCAGCAGCAGAGACTTGAAAGATACGCAGTATTTT
CASSRDLKDTQYF
>TRBJ2-1|-|TRBV5-1|TRBD2
TGCGCCAGCAGCTTGGAGCTAGCGGGGGGCCATAAGTTCTTC
CASSLELAGGHKFF
>TRBJ1-6|-|TRBV19|TRBD1
TGTGCCAGTACCTTGACAGGGATCACCTATAATTCACCCCTCCACTTT
CASTLTGITYNSPLHF
>TRBJ2-7|-|TRBV27|TRBD2
TGTGCCAGCAGTTTAATGGGGGGGACGACCTACGAGCAGTACTTC
CASSLMGGTTYEQYF